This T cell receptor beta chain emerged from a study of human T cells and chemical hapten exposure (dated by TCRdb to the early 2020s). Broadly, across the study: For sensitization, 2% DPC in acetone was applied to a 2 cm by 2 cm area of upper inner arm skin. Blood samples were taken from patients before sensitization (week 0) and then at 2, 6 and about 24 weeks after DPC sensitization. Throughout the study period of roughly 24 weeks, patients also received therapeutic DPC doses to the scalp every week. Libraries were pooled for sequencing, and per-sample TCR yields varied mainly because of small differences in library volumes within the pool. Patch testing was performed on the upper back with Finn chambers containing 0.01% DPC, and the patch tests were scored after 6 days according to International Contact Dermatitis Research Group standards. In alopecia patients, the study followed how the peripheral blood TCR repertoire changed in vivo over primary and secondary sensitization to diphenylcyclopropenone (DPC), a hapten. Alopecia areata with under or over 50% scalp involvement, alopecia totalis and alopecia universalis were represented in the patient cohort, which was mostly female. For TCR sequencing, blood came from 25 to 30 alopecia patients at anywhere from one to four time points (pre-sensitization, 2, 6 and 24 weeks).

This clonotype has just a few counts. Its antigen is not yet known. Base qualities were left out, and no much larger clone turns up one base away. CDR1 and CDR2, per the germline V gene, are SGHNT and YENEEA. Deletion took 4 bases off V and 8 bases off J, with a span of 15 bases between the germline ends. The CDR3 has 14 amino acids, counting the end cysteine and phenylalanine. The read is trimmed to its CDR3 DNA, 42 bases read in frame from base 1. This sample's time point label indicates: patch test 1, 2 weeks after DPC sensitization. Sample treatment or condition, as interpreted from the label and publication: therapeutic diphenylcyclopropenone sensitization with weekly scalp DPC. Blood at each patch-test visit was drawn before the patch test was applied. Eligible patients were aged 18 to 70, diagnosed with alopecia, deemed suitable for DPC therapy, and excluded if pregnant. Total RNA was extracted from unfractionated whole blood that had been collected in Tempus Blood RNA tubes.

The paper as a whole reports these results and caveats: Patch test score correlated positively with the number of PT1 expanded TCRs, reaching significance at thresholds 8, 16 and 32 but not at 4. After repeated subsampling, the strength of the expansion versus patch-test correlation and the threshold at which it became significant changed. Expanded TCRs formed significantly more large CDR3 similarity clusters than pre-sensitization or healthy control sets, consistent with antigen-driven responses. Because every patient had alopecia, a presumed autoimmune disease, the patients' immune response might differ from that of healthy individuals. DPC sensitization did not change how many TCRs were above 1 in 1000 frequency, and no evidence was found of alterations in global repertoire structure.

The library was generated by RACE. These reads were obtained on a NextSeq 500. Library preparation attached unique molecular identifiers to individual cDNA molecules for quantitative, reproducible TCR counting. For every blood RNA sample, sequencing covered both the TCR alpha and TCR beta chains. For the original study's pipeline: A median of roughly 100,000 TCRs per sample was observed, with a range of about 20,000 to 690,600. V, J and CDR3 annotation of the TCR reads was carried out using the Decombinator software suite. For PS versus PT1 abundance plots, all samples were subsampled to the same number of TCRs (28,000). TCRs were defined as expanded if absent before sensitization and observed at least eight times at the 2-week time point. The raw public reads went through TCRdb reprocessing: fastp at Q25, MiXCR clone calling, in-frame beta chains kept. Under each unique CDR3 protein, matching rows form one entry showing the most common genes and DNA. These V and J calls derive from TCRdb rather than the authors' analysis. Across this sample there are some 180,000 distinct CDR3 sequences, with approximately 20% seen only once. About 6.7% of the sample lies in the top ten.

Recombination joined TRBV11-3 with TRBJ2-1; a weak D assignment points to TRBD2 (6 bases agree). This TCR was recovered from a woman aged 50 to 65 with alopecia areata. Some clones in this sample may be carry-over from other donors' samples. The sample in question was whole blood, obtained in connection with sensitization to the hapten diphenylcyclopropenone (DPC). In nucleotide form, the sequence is TGTGCCAGCAGCTCAGGAGGGCCATTAGATGAGCAGTTCTTC. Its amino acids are CASSSGGPLDEQFF.